This T cell receptor beta chain was identified during a study of OX40 agonist ivuxolimab in advanced cancers. Produced via immunoSEQ multiplex PCR; TCRdb's table is partial and in-frame only. Of about 46,000 clones in the sample, about 88% were seen once. Unmatched junction bases numbered 5, after V lost 4 bases and J lost 5 bases. The length of the CDR3 is 15 residues. Germline values: CDR1 SGDLS, CDR2 YYNGEE. This specimen was CD4+ or CD8+ T cells sorted from blood, taken in a trial of the OX40 agonist ivuxolimab. The receptor was derived from an adult with an advanced solid tumor such as melanoma, head and neck, liver or kidney cancer. The V gene is TRBV9, the J gene TRBJ2-7; 14 nucleotides line up with TRBD2. The CDR3 DNA reads TGTGCCAGCAGCATTGGGACTAGCGGGGGCCACGAGCAGTACTTC. It encodes CASSIGTSGGHEQYF. Full variable domain (outside the CDR3, taken from reference TRBV9 and TRBJ2-7): DSGVTQTPKHLITATGQRVTLRCSPRSGDLSVYWYQQSLDQGLQFLIQYYNGEERAKGNILERFSAQQFPDLHSELNLSSLELGDSALYFCASSIGTSGGHEQYFGPGTRLTVT.